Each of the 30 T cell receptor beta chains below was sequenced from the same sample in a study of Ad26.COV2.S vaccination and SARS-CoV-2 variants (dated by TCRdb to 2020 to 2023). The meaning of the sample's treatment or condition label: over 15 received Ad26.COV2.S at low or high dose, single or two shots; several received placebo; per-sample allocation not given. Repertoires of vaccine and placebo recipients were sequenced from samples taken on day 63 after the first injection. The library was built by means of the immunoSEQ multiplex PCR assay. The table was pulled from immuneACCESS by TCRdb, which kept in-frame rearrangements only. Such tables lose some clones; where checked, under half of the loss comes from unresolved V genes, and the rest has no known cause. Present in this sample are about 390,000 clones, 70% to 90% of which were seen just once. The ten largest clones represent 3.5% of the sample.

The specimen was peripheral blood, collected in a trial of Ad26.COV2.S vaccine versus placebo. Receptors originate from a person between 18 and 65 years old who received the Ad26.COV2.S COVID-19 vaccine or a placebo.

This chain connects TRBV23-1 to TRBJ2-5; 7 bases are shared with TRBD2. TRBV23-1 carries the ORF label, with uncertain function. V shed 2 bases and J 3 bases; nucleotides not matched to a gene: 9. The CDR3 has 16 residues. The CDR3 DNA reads TGCGCCAGCAGTCAAACGGGGGGATGTCCTGAAGAGACCCAGTACTTC. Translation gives CASSQTGGCPEETQYF.

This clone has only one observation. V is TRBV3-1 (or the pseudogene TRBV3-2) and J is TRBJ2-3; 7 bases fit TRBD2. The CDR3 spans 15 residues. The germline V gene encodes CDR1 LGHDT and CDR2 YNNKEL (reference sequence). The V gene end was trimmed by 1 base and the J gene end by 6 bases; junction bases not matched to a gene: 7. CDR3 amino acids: CASSQGLARGDTQYF. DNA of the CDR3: TGTGCCAGCAGCCAAGGACTAGCCCGGGGGGATACGCAGTATTTT.

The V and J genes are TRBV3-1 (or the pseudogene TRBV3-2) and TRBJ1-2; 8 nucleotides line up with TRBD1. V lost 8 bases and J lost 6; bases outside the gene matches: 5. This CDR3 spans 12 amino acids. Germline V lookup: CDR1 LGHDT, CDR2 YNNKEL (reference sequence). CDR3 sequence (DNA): TGTGCCAGCCGGGGACAGGACCATGGCTACACCTTC. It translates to CASRGQDHGYTF.

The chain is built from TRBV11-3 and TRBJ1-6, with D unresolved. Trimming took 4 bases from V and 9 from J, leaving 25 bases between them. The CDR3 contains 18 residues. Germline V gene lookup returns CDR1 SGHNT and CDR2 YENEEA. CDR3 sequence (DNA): TGTGCCAGCAGCTACCGACAAGTTCGAAGGAGTAGGAGTTCACCCCTCCACTTT. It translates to CASSYRQVRRSRSSPLHF.

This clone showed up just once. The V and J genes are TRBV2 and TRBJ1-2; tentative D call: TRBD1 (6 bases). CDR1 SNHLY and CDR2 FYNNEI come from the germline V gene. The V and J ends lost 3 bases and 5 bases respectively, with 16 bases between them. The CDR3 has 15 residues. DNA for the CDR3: TGTGCCAGCAGTGAGACCAGGGGAAGTCCGTATGGCTACACCTTC. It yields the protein CASSETRGSPYGYTF. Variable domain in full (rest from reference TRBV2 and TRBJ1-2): EPEVTQTPSHQVTQMGQEVILRCVPISNHLYFYWYRQILGQKVEFLVSFYNNEISEKSEIFDDQFSVERPDGSNFTLKIRSTKLEDSAMYFCASSETRGSPYGYTFGSGTRLTVV.

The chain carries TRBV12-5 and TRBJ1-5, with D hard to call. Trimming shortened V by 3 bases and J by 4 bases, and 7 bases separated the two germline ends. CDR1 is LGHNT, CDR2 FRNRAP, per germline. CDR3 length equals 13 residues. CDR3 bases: TGTGCTAGTGGTTTTTCGGGGAATCAGCCCCAGCATTTT. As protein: CASGFSGNQPQHF.

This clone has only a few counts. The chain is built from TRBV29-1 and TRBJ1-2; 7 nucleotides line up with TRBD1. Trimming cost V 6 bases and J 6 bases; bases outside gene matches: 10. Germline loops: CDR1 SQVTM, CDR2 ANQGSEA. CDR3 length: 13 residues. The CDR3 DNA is TGCAGCGTGCAAGACAGGGAGGGCGATGGCTACACCTTC. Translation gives CSVQDREGDGYTF.

CDR3 nucleotides: TGTGCCACCTGGGGCCCGAATGAGCAGTTCTTC. As protein: CATWGPNEQFF. J is TRBJ2-1 and V is TRBV10-3, with a tentative D call TRBD1 (5 bases). The CDR3 extends over 11 amino acids. Trimming stripped 10 bases from V and 7 bases from J, with 11 bases between. Germline CDR1 reads ENHRY; CDR2 reads SYGVKD.

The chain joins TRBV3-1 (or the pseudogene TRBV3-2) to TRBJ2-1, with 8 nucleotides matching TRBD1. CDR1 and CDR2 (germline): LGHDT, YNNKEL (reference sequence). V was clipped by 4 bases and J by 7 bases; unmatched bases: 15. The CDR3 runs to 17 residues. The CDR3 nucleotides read TGTGCCAGCAGCCGACCTCCCAGGGGGCTCAGGGAAAATGAGCAGTTCTTC. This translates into CASSRPPRGLRENEQFF.

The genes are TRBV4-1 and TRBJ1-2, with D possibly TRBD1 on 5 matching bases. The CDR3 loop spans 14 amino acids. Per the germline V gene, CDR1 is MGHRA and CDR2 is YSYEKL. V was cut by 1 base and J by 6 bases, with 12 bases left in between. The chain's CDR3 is CASSQVGEGNGYTF. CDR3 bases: TGCGCCAGCAGCCAAGTGGGGGAAGGGAATGGCTACACCTTC.

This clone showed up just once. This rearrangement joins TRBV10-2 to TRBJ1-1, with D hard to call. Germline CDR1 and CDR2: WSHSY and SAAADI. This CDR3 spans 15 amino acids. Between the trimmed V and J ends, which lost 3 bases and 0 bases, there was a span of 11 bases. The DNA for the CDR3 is TGCGCCAGCAGTGATTTCCCGAGGGTGAACACTGAAGCTTTCTTT. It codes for CASSDFPRVNTEAFF.

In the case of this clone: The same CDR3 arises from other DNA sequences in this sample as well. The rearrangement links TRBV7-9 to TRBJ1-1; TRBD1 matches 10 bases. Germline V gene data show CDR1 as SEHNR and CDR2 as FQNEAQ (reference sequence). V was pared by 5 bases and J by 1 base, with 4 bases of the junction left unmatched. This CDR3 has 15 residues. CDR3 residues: CASSPRQGANTEAFF. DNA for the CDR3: TGTGCCAGCAGCCCGAGACAGGGGGCGAACACTGAAGCTTTCTTT.

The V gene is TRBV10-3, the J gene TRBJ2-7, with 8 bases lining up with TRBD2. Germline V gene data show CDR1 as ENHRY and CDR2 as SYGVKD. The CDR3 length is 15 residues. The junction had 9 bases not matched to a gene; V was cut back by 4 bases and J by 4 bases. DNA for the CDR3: TGTGCCATCAGTGGTGGGGAGCGGGGGTCGTACGAGCAGTACTTC. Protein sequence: CAISGGERGSYEQYF.

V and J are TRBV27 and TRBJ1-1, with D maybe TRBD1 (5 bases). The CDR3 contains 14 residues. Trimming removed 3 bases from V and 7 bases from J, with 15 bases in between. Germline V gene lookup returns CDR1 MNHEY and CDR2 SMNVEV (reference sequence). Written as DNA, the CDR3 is TGTGCCAGCAGTTTCACCTCGGGGACTAATGAAGCTTTCTTT. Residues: CASSFTSGTNEAFF.

The CDR3 spells CATAGRDWETQYF. The CDR3 DNA reads as TGTGCCACCGCAGGCAGGGATTGGGAGACCCAGTACTTC. The gene calls are TRBV24-1 and TRBJ2-5; perhaps TRBD1 as D (5 bases). V was shortened by 9 bases and J by 5 bases, with 15 bases between the two germline ends. This CDR3 spans 13 amino acids. Germline V CDR1 and CDR2: KGHDR, SFDVKD.

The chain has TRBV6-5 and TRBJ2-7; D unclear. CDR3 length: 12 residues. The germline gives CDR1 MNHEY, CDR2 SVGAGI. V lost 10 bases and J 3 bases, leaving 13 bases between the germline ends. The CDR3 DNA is TGTGCCACTTCCCCTGTGGGCTACGAGCAGTACTTC. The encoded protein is CATSPVGYEQYF.

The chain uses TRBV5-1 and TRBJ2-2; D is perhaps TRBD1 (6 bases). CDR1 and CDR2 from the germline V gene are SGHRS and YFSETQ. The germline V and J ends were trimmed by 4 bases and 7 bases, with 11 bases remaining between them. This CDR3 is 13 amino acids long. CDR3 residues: CASSKEGGGELFF. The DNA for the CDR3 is TGCGCCAGCAGCAAGGAAGGGGGCGGGGAGCTGTTTTTT.

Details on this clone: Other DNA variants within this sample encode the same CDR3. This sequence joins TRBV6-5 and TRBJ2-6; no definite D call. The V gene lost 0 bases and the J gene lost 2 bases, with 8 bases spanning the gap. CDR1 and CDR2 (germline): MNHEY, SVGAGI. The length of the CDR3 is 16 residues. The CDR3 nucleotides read TGTGCCAGCAGTTACTCGAGTGGTACTGGGGCCAACGTCCTGACTTTC. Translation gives CASSYSSGTGANVLTF.

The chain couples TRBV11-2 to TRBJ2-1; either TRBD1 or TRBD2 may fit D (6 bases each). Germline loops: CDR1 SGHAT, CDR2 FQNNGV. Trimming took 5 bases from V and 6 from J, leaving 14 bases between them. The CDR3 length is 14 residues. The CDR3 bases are TGTGCCAGCAGCCGGGGGCAACAGGGCAATGAGCAGTTCTTC. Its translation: CASSRGQQGNEQFF.

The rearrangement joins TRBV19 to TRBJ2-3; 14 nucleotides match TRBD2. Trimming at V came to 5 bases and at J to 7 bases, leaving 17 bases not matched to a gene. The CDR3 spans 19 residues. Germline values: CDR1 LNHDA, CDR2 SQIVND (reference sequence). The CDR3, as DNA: TGTGCCAGTAGTCCGACTAGCGGGGGGGCCGGCGCCTCCCGTAATACGCAGTATTTT. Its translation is CASSPTSGGAGASRNTQYF.

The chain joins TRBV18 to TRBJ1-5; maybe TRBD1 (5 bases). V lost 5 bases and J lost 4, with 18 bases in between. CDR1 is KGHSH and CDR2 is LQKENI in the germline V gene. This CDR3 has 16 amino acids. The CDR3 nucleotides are TGTGCCAGCTCATCGGCGGAGGGGTACGTGAATCAGCCCCAGCATTTT. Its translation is CASSSAEGYVNQPQHF.

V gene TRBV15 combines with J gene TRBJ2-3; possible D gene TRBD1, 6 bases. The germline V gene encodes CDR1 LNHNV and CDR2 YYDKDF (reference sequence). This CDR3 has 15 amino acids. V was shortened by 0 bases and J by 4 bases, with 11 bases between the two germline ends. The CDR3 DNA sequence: TGTGCCACCAGCAGAGATCCGCAGGGGTCAGATACGCAGTATTTT. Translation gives CATSRDPQGSDTQYF.

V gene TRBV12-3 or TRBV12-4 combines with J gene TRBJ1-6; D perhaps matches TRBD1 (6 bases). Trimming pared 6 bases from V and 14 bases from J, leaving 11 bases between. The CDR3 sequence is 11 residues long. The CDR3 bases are TGTGCCAGCAGCACAGGGTATACCCTCCACTTT. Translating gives CASSTGYTLHF.

The DNA for the CDR3 is TGTGCCAGCAGCGTAGAGACTGGTGGTTCGGGAAACACCATATATTTT. This codes for CASSVETGGSGNTIYF. The V gene is TRBV9, the J gene TRBJ1-3; no reliable D call. The CDR3 runs 16 residues. Trimming took off 0 bases at V and 4 bases at J, with 14 bases between the two ends. The germline gives CDR1 SGDLS, CDR2 YYNGEE.

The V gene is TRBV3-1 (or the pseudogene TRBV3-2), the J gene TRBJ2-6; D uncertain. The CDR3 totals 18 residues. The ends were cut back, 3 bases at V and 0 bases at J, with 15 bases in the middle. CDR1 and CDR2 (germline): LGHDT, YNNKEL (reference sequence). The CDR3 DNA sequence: TGTGCCAGCAGCCATGGAGCTCGAACCCTCTCTGGGGCCAACGTCCTGACTTTC. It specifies CASSHGARTLSGANVLTF.

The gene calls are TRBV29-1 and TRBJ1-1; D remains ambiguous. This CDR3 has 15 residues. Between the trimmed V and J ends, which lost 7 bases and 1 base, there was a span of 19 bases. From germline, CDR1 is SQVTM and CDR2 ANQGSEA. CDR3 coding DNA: TGCAGCGCCAGGTATAGAGGCAGCTCGAACACTGAAGCTTTCTTT. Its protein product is CSARYRGSSNTEAFF.

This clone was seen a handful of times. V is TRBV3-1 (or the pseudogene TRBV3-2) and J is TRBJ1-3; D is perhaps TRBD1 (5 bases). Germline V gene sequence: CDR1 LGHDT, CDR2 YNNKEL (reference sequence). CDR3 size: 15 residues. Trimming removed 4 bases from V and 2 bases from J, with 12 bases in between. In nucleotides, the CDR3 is TGTGCCAGCAGCCTCGACAGTTCTGCTGGAAACACCATATATTTT. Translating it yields CASSLDSSAGNTIYF.

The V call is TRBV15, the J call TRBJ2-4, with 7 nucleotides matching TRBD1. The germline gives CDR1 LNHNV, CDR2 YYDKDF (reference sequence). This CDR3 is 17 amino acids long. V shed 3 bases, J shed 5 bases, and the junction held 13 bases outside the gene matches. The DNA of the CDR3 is TGTGCCACCAGCAGCCCGCTCCGGGACAGAATAGAAAACATTCAGTACTTC. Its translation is CATSSPLRDRIENIQYF.

The CDR3 is CASSYSNSRGEQYF. The CDR3, as DNA: TGTGCCAGCAGTTACTCGAACAGTCGAGGGGAGCAGTACTTC. This chain links TRBV6-6 with TRBJ2-7, with a tentative D call TRBD2 (5 bases). The V end was cut by 0 bases, the J end by 7 bases, with 13 bases between. The CDR3 has 14 amino acids. Germline CDR1 is MNHNY and CDR2 is SVGAGI (reference sequence).

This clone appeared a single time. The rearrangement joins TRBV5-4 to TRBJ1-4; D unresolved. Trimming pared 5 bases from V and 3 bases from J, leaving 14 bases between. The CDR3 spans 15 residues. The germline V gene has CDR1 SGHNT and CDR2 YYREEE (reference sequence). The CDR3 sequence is CASSFGVGPNEKLFF. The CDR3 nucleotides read TGTGCCAGCAGTTTTGGCGTAGGGCCTAATGAAAAACTGTTTTTT.